The 20 T cell receptor beta chains reported below all come from one sample, sequenced in a study of T-cell memory formation after mild COVID-19. TCRdb recomputed calls from the 5' RACE reads with MiXCR, one row per CDR3 protein. The table records roughly 300,000 distinct CDR3 sequences, over 7% of them present only once. The specimen sequenced was PBMCs or a T cell subset sorted from them (not recorded which). These TCRs come from a man younger than 35 who had mild COVID-19 (a few samples of this study predate the infection). Cell type and time point are not known.

This clonotype was recorded a few times. V usage is TRBV29-1 and J usage is TRBJ1-2, with 7 bases lining up with TRBD1. Germline V lookup: CDR1 SQVTM, CDR2 ANQGSEA. The CDR3 totals 13 residues. The ends lost 7 bases at V and 6 bases at J; junction bases unmatched: 11. The CDR3 DNA reads as TGCAGCGCACAGGGGAGGTTCCGAAATGGCTACACCTTC. It encodes CSAQGRFRNGYTF.

This clonotype was seen more than once but under ten times. This chain links TRBV11-2 with TRBJ1-3, with D perhaps TRBD1 (6 bases). Trimming removed 5 bases from V and 0 bases from J, with 11 bases in between. This CDR3 has 15 amino acids. The germline gives CDR1 SGHAT, CDR2 FQNNGV. This CDR3 reads CASSQTGLSGNTIYF. DNA of the CDR3: TGTGCCAGCAGCCAGACAGGTCTCTCTGGAAACACCATATATTTT.

This clonotype appeared a few times. The chain's CDR3 is CASSLSQGAALDTEAFF. The CDR3 coding sequence is TGTGCCAGCAGCTTGAGCCAGGGGGCTGCCTTGGACACTGAAGCTTTCTTT. The chain is built from TRBV5-6 and TRBJ1-1; TRBD1 matches at 8 bases. The germline V gene encodes CDR1 SGHDT and CDR2 YYEEEE. V lost 1 base, J lost 3 bases, and 11 bases stayed unmatched. This CDR3 has 17 residues. The variable domain in full, with the rest retrieved from reference TRBV5-6 and TRBJ1-1, is DAGVTQSPTHLIKTRGQQVTLRCSPKSGHDTVSWYQQALGQGPQFIFQYYEEEERQRGNFPDRFSGHQFPNYSSELNVNALLLGDSALYLCASSLSQGAALDTEAFFGQGTRLTVV.

The chain combines TRBV21-1 with TRBJ2-7; the table's D call, TRBD1, was not checked against the DNA. TRBV21-1 is classified as a pseudogene. The CDR3 consists of 15 residues. The CDR3 sequence: CASSRRGTHPYEQYF. CDR3 nucleotide sequence: TGTGCCAGCAGCAGAAGAGGGACCCACCCCTACGAGCAGTACTTC.

This clonotype was counted between two and nine times. The J gene is TRBJ1-1, the V gene TRBV9, with D unresolved. Per germline, CDR1 SGDLS and CDR2 YYNGEE. V was cut by 0 bases and J by 1 base, with 10 bases left in between. The CDR3 length is 15 residues. The CDR3 here is CASSVVGSGNTEAFF. Here the CDR3 DNA reads TGTGCCAGCAGCGTAGTAGGGTCGGGGAACACTGAAGCTTTCTTT. The full variable domain, its missing parts supplied by reference TRBV9 and TRBJ1-1, is DSGVTQTPKHLITATGQRVTLRCSPRSGDLSVYWYQQSLDQGLQFLIQYYNGEERAKGNILERFSAQQFPDLHSELNLSSLELGDSALYFCASSVVGSGNTEAFFGQGTRLTVV.

This clonotype was detected only a few times. The chain carries TRBV7-2 and TRBJ2-3, with D perhaps matching TRBD1 (6 bases). This CDR3 has 15 amino acids. Germline V gene lookup returns CDR1 SGHTA and CDR2 FQGNSA. V lost 4 bases and J lost 0, with 11 bases in between. CDR3 nucleotides: TGTGCCAGCAGCTCCGGGACAATTAGCACAGATACGCAGTATTTT. Amino acid sequence: CASSSGTISTDTQYF.

The V and J genes are TRBV7-2 and TRBJ2-3; D is ambiguous. Germline V gene sequence: CDR1 SGHTA, CDR2 FQGNSA. Trimming shortened V by 5 bases and J by 0 bases, and 9 bases separated the two germline ends. This CDR3 contains 14 residues. CDR3 coding DNA: TGTGCCAGCAGCCGATTTACTAGCACAGATACGCAGTATTTT. This codes for CASSRFTSTDTQYF.

This clonotype was found a few times. V usage is TRBV18 and J usage is TRBJ2-1; the D gene could be TRBD1 or TRBD2 (5 bases each). Looked up from germline, CDR1 is KGHSH and CDR2 is LQKENI. The CDR3 covers 17 residues. The V end lost 0 bases, the J end lost 3 bases, and 15 bases lay between the germline ends. The CDR3 loop is CASSPPSGTKDYNEQFF. The CDR3 DNA reads TGTGCCAGCTCACCACCCTCAGGGACCAAAGACTACAATGAGCAGTTCTTC.

The chain has TRBV23-1 and TRBJ1-5, with D tentatively TRBD1 (6 bases). TRBV23-1 is an ORF for which the function is uncertain. Trimming took off 9 bases at V and 7 bases at J, with 16 bases between the two ends. This CDR3 is built from 13 residues. CDR3: CARGAMYEQPQHF. The DNA for the CDR3 is TGCGCCAGGGGGGCTATGTATGAACAGCCCCAGCATTTT.

The CDR3, as DNA: TGCGCCAGCAGCTTGTGGGGCCAGGACGAGCAGTACTTC. This encodes CASSLWGQDEQYF. The rearrangement uses TRBV5-1 and TRBJ2-7, with D perhaps matching TRBD1 (5 bases). The ends were cut back, 1 base at V and 5 bases at J, with 10 bases in the middle. Germline CDR1 is SGHRS and CDR2 is YFSETQ. The CDR3 runs 13 residues.

This clonotype occurred many times. The chain has TRBV4-3 and TRBJ2-1; 12 nucleotides agree with TRBD2. This CDR3 is built from 15 residues. After removal of 4 bases from V and 5 bases from J, the junction contained 3 bases not matched to a gene. Germline values: CDR1 LGHNA, CDR2 YSLEER. CDR3 nucleotides: TGCGCCAGCAGCCGAGGACTAGCGGGGAACAATGAGCAGTTCTTC. Translating it yields CASSRGLAGNNEQFF.

This clonotype has more than one count but fewer than ten. The chain carries TRBV24-1 and TRBJ2-2; D uncertain. Germline V lookup: CDR1 KGHDR, CDR2 SFDVKD. This CDR3 is 13 amino acids long. The ends were cut back, 0 bases at V and 5 bases at J, with 3 bases in the middle. In nucleotides, the CDR3 is TGTGCCACCAGTGATTTGCGAACCGGGGAGCTGTTTTTT. Translation gives CATSDLRTGELFF.

The chain recombines TRBV4-3 with TRBJ2-2, with a weak D call TRBD1 (5 bases). V gave up 6 bases and J gave up 3 bases, with 17 bases separating them. The CDR3 loop spans 16 amino acids. Germline assignment: CDR1 LGHNA and CDR2 YSLEER. CDR3 bases: TGCGCCAGCAGTCAATTAACAGGCCAATACACCGGGGAGCTGTTTTTT. This translates into CASSQLTGQYTGELFF.

This clonotype came up many times. V and J are TRBV7-6 and TRBJ2-1; TRBD2 aligns across 7 bases. Germline V lookup: CDR1 SGHVS, CDR2 FNYEAQ. The CDR3 loop spans 16 amino acids. Trimming at V came to 3 bases and at J to 2 bases, leaving 7 bases not matched to a gene. The CDR3 here is CASSLGSSGTYNEQFF. In nucleotides, the CDR3 is TGTGCCAGCAGCTTGGGTTCTAGCGGAACCTACAATGAGCAGTTCTTC.

Only a few counts were recorded for this clonotype. The rearrangement joins TRBV7-8 to TRBJ1-5; D gene uncertain. V was cut by 1 base and J by 5 bases, with 3 bases left in between. Per the germline V gene, CDR1 is SGHVS and CDR2 is FQNEAQ. The CDR3 is 12 amino acids. DNA for the CDR3: TGTGCCAGCAGCTTAGAGGATCAGCCCCAGCATTTT. This translates into CASSLEDQPQHF.

Only a few counts were recorded for this clonotype. The chain recombines TRBV12-3 or TRBV12-4 with TRBJ2-2; D remains ambiguous. The V end lost 6 bases, the J end lost 5 bases, and 16 bases lay between the germline ends. This CDR3 is built from 15 residues. CDR3 residues: CASSPPPGETGELFF. CDR3 DNA sequence: TGTGCCAGCAGCCCGCCCCCAGGAGAAACCGGGGAGCTGTTTTTT.

V is TRBV12-3 or TRBV12-4 and J is TRBJ1-1; no reliable D call. Trimming took 0 bases from V and 7 from J, leaving 15 bases between them. CDR3 length equals 15 residues. The CDR3 coding sequence is TGTGCCAGCAGTTTAGCGGTAACTGTCGGTATTGAAGCTTTCTTT. Amino acids: CASSLAVTVGIEAFF.

Concerning this clonotype itself: A clone one base away is much larger, so this may be a read error. The CDR3 carries no conserved terminal phenylalanine or tryptophan, so it likely arises from a read error. The chain links TRBV6-5 to TRBJ2-2, with 8 bases aligning to TRBD1. This CDR3 is built from 14 residues. Germline values: CDR1 MNHEY, CDR2 SVGAGI. The trim removed 7 bases at V and 4 bases at J, leaving 5 bases unmatched. CDR3 in amino acids: CASTQTGATGELFL. The CDR3 coding sequence is TGTGCCAGCACTCAGACAGGGGCCACCGGGGAGCTGTTTCTT.

The chain links TRBV12-3 or TRBV12-4 to TRBJ2-4, with D uncertain. V shed 1 base and J shed 0 bases, with 16 bases lying between them. The CDR3 covers 18 residues. DNA for the CDR3: TGTGCCAGCAGTTTAGAAATGTGGGCAGAAATAGCCAAAAACATTCAGTACTTC. It yields the protein CASSLEMWAEIAKNIQYF.

This clonotype was recorded many times. The V and J genes are TRBV6-5 and TRBJ2-4, with TRBD1 as a possible D gene (5 bases). This CDR3 comprises 15 residues. Germline V CDR1 and CDR2: MNHEY, SVGAGI. V shed 6 bases and J shed 5 bases, with 17 bases lying between them. The CDR3 DNA sequence: TGTGCCAGCAGGATGACCGCAGGGCGAGAAAACATTCAGTACTTC. Amino acids: CASRMTAGRENIQYF.